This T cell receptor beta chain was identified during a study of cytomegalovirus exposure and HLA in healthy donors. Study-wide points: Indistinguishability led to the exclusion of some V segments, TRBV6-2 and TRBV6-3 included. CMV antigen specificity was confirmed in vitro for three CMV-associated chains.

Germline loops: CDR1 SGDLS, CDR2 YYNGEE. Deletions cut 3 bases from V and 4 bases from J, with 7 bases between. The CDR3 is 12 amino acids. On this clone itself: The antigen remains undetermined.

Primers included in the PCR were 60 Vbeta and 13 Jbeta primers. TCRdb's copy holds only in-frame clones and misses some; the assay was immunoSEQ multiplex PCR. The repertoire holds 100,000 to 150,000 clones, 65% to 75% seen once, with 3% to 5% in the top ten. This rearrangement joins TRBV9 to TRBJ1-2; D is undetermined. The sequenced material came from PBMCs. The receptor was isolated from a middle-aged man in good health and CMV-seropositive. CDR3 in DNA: TGTGCCAGCAGCGACGGACTCTATGGCTACACCTTC. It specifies CASSDGLYGYTF.